What follows is one T cell receptor (beta chain) and its context. Its cognate antigen is unknown. The source of the sample is a study of shared clonotypes between healthy human individuals. Study outcomes and limitations: What naive subsets generally showed was a larger estimated richness than memory subsets showed. Of the naive CD4 clonotypes, about 5% were shared across several donors. When compared with the clonotypes that were shared by all four sorted-subset donors, the non-shared clonotypes turned out to have lower generation probabilities.

Adults of Caucasian background living in Nashville, Tennessee made up all donors. Method: immunoSEQ multiplex PCR; TCRdb's copy keeps in-frame clones and lacks some. The sample gives under 600,000 clones, more than 95% of which show up once; approximately 0.057% is in the top ten. Germline V gene lookup returns CDR1 MGHRA and CDR2 YSYEKL. The CDR3 loop spans 18 amino acids. V dropped 1 base and J dropped 6; count of bases not matched to a gene: 14. The material sequenced was naive CD4+ T cells sorted from blood. The subset is: CD45RA+ positively selected. The clonotype comes from a woman in her twenties or thirties in good health. The chain combines TRBV4-1 with TRBJ2-1, with 8 bases matching TRBD2. The CDR3 region is CASSQAYQRASGFNEQFF. CDR3 DNA sequence: TGCGCCAGCAGCCAAGCTTACCAACGAGCTAGCGGGTTCAATGAGCAGTTCTTC.